The T cell receptor (beta chain) under discussion was sequenced for a study of Ad26.COV2.S vaccination and SARS-CoV-2 variants. Sample treatment: roughly 18 received Ad26.COV2.S at low or high dose, single or two shots; 5 received placebo; per-sample allocation not given. Sampling occurred on day 63 after the first vaccine or placebo injection. Germline assignment: CDR1 LNHNV and CDR2 YYDKDF (reference sequence). V lost 4 bases and J lost 2; bases outside the gene matches: 9. The CDR3 runs 17 residues. Clones were read by immunoSEQ multiplex PCR, and TCRdb kept only the in-frame ones, dropping some. The repertoire holds 200,000 to 250,000 clones, 88% seen once, with about 11% in the top ten.

The rearrangement links TRBV15 to TRBJ1-5; TRBD1 agrees at 9 bases. The clonotype originates from a person between 18 and 65 years old who received the Ad26.COV2.S COVID-19 vaccine or a placebo. Sequencing used peripheral blood, obtained in a trial of Ad26.COV2.S vaccine versus placebo. CDR3: CATSTHDRGIGNQPQHF. As DNA, the CDR3 is TGTGCCACCAGCACCCATGACAGGGGGATAGGCAATCAGCCCCAGCATTTT.